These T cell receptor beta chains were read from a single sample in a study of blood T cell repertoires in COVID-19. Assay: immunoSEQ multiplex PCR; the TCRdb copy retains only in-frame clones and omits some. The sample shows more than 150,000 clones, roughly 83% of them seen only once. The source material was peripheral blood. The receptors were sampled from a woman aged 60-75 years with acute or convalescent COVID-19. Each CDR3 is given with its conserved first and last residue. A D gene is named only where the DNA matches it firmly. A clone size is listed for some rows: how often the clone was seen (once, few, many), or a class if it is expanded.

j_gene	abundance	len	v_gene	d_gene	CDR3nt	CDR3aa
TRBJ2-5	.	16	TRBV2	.	TGTGCCAGCAAAGCCACCTTCACAGGGTCCCAAGAGACCCAGTACTTC	CASKATFTGSQETQYF
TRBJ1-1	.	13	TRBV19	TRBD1	TGTGCCAGTACAGGGACAGCGGACAATGAAGCTTTCTTT	CASTGTADNEAFF
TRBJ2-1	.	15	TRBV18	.	TGTGCCAGCTCACCAATAATAGGGAGCGGCGGCGAGCAGTTCTTC	CASSPIIGSGGEQFF
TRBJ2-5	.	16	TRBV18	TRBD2	TGTGCCAGCTCACAGACTAGCGGGCCGTACCAAGAGACCCAGTACTTC	CASSQTSGPYQETQYF
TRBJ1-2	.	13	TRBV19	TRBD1	TGTGCCAGTAGTATTCGGACAGGTAATGGCTACACCTTC	CASSIRTGNGYTF
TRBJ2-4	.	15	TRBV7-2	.	TGTGCCAGCAGCTTAGGTGCGACAGTGAAAAACATTCAGTACTTC	CASSLGATVKNIQYF
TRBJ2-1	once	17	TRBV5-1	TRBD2	TGCGCCAGCAGCTTGGGAGTTCTAGCGGGGGGATACAATGAGCAGTTCTTC	CASSLGVLAGGYNEQFF
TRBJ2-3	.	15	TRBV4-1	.	TGCGCCAGCAGCCCTGCTTTCGGCACAGTGAATACGCAGTATTTT	CASSPAFGTVNTQYF
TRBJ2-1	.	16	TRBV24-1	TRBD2	TGTGCCACCAGTGATGTACCCGGGACTAGCGGGTGGAAGCAGTTCTTC	CATSDVPGTSGWKQFF
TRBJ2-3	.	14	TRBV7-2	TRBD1	TGTGCCAGCAGCGCGGACAGGAGCACAGATACGCAGTATTTT	CASSADRSTDTQYF
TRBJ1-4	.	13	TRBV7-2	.	TGTGCCAGCCGTCCCCCAGGAACGGAAAAACTGTTTTTT	CASRPPGTEKLFF
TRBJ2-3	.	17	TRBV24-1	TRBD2	TGTGCCACCAGTGATTCCGGACTAGCGGGGGTCACAGATACGCAGTATTTT	CATSDSGLAGVTDTQYF
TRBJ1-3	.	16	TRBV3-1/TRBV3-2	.	TGTGCCAGCAGCCAAGATAGGAGGGGCTCTGGAAACACCATATATTTT	CASSQDRRGSGNTIYF
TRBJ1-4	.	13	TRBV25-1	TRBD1	TGTGCCAGCAGTGCCACCGGGACAGGGGAACTGTTTTTT	CASSATGTGELFF
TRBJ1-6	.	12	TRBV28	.	TGTGCCAGCAGTTTAGCAGATTCACCCCTCCACTTT	CASSLADSPLHF
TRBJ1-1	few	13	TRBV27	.	TGTGCCATCGCGACAGGATTGAACACTGAAGCTTTCTTT	CAIATGLNTEAFF
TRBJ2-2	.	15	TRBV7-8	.	TGTGCCAGCAGACCTGCTCCCGGGAACACCGGGGAGCTGTTTTTT	CASRPAPGNTGELFF
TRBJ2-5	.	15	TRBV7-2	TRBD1	TGTGCCAGCAGCCGCGGGACAGGGTGGGAAGAGACCCAGTACTTC	CASSRGTGWEETQYF
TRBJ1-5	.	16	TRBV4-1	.	TGCGCCAGCAGCCAAGGGTACGGGACAACCAATCAGCCCCAGCATTTT	CASSQGYGTTNQPQHF
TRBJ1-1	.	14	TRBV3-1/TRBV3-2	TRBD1	TGTGCCAGCAGCCAGAACAGGGGAGCCACTGAAGCTTTCTTT	CASSQNRGATEAFF
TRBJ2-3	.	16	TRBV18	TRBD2	TGTGCCAGCTCACCGAGGCTAGCGGGGGCCACAGATACGCAGTATTTT	CASSPRLAGATDTQYF
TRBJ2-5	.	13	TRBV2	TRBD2	TGTGCCAGCAGTGAAATAGGTCTAGCGGGGAAGTACTTC	CASSEIGLAGKYF
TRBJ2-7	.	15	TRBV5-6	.	TGTGCCAGCAGCTTCCGACTCCTAAGCTCCTACGAGCAGTACTTC	CASSFRLLSSYEQYF
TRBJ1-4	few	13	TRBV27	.	TGTGCCAGCAGTTGGCAGGGGAATGAAAAACTGTTTTTT	CASSWQGNEKLFF
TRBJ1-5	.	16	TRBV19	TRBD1	TGTGCCAGTAAGATTGGGACAGGGGGTTTCAATCAGCCCCAGCATTTT	CASKIGTGGFNQPQHF
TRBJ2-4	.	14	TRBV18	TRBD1	TGTGCCAGCTCACCAGGGACAGGGGGCCACATTCAGTACTTC	CASSPGTGGHIQYF
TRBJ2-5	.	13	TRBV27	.	TGTGCCAGCAGTGGCAGGGGAAAAGAGACCCAGTACTTC	CASSGRGKETQYF
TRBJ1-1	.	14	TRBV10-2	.	TGCGCCAGCATGGGGCCAGGGGTGAACACTGAAGCTTTCTTT	CASMGPGVNTEAFF
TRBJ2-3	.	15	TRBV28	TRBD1	TGTGCCAGCAGTCTGGCGGGCCCCAGGGGGGATACGCAGTATTTT	CASSLAGPRGDTQYF
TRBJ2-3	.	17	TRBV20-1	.	TGCAGTGCCAGTAGGCCTCGAGGGGGGGGTAGCACAGATACGCAGTATTTT	CSASRPRGGGSTDTQYF
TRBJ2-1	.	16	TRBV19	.	TGTGCCAGTAGTATATCCCGGCAGGGTCCCTACAATGAGCAGTTCTTC	CASSISRQGPYNEQFF
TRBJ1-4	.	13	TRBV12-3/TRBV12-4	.	TGTGCCAGCAGTTTATCCCCACTTGGTAAACTGTTTTTT	CASSLSPLGKLFF
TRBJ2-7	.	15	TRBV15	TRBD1	TGTGCCACCAGCAGAGATTGGGACAGGGCCTACGAGCAGTACTTC	CATSRDWDRAYEQYF
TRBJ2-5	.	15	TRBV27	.	TGTGCCAGCAGCTTAACAGGGTATGCCCAAGAGACCCAGTACTTC	CASSLTGYAQETQYF
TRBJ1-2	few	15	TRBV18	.	TGTGCCAGCTCACCGACAGGACAAGTTAACTATGGCTACACCTTC	CASSPTGQVNYGYTF
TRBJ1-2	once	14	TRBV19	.	TGTGCCAGTAGTATACCGGGGGGCAACTATGGCTACACCTTC	CASSIPGGNYGYTF
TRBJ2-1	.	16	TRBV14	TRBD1	TGTGCCAGCAGCCGCCCTGACAGGGGAGAATACAATGAGCAGTTCTTC	CASSRPDRGEYNEQFF
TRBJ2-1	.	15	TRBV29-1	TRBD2	TGCAGCGTTGAAACCGGGGGGAGCTCCTACAATGAGCAGTTCTTC	CSVETGGSSYNEQFF
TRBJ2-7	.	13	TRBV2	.	TGTGCCAGCAGTGTGGCAGGCTCCTACGAGCAGTACTTC	CASSVAGSYEQYF
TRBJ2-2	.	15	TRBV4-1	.	TGCGCCAGCAGCCAACCTACAGGGTTCGCCGGGGAGCTGTTTTTT	CASSQPTGFAGELFF